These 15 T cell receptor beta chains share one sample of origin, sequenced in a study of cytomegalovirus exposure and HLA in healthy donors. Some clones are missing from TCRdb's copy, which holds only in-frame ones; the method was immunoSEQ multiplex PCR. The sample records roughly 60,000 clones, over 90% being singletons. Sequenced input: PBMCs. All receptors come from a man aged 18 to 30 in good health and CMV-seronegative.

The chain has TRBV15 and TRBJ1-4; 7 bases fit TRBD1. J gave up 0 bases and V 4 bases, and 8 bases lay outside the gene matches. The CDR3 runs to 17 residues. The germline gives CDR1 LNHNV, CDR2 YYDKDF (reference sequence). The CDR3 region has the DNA TGTGCCACCAGCAAGGACAGGAGACCTGCAACTAATGAAAAACTGTTTTTT. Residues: CATSKDRRPATNEKLFF.

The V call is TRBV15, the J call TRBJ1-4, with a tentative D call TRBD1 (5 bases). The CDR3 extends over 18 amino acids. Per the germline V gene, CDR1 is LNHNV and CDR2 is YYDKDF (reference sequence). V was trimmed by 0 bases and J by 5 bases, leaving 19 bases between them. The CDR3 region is CATSRDYPTDQGNEKLFF. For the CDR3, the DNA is TGTGCCACCAGCAGAGACTACCCGACAGACCAAGGAAATGAAAAACTGTTTTTT.

CDR3 protein: CASSYSGPEGYTF. In DNA, the CDR3 is TGTGCCAGCAGTTACTCGGGTCCGGAGGGCTACACCTTC. The V and J genes are TRBV6-5 and TRBJ1-2; unclear D gene. Germline loops: CDR1 MNHEY, CDR2 SVGAGI. Trimming took 0 bases from V and 8 from J, leaving 10 bases between them. The CDR3 consists of 13 residues.

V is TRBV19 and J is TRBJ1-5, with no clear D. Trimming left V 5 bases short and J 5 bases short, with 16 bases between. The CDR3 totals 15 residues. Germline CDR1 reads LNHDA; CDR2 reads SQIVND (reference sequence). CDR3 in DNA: TGTGCCAGTAGTCCCCCGCGGAATTCTCATCAGCCCCAGCATTTT. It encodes CASSPPRNSHQPQHF.

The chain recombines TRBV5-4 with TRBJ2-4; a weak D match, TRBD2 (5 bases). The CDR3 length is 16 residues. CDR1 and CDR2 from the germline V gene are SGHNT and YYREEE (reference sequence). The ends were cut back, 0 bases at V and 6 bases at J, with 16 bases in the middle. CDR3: CASSLGASGIGNIQYF. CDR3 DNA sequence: TGTGCCAGCAGCTTGGGCGCCTCCGGGATCGGAAACATTCAGTACTTC.

The CDR3, as DNA: TGCGCCAGCAGACCCGGACTCAGAAGACGGGACTATGGCTACACCTTC. It codes for CASRPGLRRRDYGYTF. The chain employs TRBV10-2 and TRBJ1-2; unclear D gene. The CDR3 is 16 residues long. Trimming shortened V by 6 bases and J by 3 bases, and 20 bases separated the two germline ends. Germline V gene data show CDR1 as WSHSY and CDR2 as SAAADI.

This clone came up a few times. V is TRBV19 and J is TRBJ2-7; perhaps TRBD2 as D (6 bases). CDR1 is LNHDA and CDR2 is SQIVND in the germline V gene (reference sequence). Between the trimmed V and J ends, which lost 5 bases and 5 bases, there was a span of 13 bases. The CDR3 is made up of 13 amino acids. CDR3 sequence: CASSPLGGDEQYF. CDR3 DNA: TGTGCCAGTAGTCCGCTCGGCGGGGACGAGCAGTACTTC.

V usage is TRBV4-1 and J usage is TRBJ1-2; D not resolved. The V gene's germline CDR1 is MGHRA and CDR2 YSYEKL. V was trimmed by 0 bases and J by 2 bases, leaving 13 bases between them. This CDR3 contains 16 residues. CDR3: CASSQDPLRSNYGYTF. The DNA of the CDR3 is TGCGCCAGCAGCCAAGACCCCCTCCGGAGCAACTATGGCTACACCTTC.

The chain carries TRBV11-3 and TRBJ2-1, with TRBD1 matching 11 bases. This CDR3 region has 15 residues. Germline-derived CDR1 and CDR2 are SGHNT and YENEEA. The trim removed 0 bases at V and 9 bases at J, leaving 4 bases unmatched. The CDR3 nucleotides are TGTGCCAGCAGCTTAGAGGGGACAGGGGGTGTTGAGCAGTTCTTC. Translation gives CASSLEGTGGVEQFF.

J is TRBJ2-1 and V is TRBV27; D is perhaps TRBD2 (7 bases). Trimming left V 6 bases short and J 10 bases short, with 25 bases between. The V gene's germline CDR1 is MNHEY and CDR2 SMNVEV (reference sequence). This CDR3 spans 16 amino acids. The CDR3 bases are TGTGCCAGCAGCCGGGAGTTGGGAGCGGGAAGGGGGGAGCAGTTCTTC. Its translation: CASSRELGAGRGEQFF.

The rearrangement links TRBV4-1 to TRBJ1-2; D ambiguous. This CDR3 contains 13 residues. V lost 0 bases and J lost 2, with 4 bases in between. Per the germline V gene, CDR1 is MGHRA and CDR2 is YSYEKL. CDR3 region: CASSQDLNYGYTF. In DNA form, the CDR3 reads TGCGCCAGCAGCCAAGATCTGAACTATGGCTACACCTTC.

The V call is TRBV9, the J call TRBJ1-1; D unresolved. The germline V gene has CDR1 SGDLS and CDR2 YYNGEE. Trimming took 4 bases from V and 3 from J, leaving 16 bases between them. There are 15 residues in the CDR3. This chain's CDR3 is CASSQTGRVDTEAFF. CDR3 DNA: TGTGCCAGCAGCCAGACGGGGAGGGTTGACACTGAAGCTTTCTTT.

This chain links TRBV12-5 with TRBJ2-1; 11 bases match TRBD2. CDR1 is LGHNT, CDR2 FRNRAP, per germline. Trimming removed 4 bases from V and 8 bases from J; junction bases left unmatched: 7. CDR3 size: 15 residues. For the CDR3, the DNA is TGTGCTAGTGGTTCGCCGGGACTAGCGGACGATGAGCAGTTCTTC. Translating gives CASGSPGLADDEQFF.

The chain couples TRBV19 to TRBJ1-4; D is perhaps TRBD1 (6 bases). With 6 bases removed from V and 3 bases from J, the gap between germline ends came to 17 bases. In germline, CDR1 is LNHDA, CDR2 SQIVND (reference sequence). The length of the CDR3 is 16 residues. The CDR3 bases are TGTGCCAGTAGACCACAGGGATCCGAGGCTAATGAAAAACTGTTTTTT. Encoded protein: CASRPQGSEANEKLFF.

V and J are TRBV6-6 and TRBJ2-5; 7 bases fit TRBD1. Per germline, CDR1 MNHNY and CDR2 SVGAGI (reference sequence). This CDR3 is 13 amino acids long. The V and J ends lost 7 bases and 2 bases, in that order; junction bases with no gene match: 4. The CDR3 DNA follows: TGTGCCAGCACCAGGGACAGTCAAGAGACCCAGTACTTC. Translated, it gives CASTRDSQETQYF.